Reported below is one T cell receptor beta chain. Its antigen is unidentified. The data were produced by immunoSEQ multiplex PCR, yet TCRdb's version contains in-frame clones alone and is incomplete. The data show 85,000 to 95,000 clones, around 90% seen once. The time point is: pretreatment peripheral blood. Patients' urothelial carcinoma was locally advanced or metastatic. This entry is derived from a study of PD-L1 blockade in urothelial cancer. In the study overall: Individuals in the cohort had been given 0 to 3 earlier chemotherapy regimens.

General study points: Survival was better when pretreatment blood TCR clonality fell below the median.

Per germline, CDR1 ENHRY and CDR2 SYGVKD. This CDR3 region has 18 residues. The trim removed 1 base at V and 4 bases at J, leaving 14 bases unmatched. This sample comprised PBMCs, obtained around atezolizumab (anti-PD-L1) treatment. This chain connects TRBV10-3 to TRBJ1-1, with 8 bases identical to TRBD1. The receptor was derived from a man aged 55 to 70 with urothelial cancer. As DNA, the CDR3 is TGTGCCATCAGTGAGTACCCTCTTAAGGACAGGGCGAGCACTGAAGCTTTCTTT. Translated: CAISEYPLKDRASTEAFF.